These 10 T cell receptor beta chains came from one sample sequenced in a study of CXCR3-negative and CXCR3-positive naive CD8 T cells. UMI-labeled 5' RACE TRB cDNA libraries were prepared from the cells. TCRdb re-called the 5' RACE reads; every CDR3 protein appears as one record, without DNA. The sample is made up of 150,000 or so distinct CDR3 sequences, and the top ten hold roughly 0.28% of it. Notes on the study in general: CXCR3-negative naive cells had less hydrophobic TRB CDR3s than did CXCR3-positive naive cells.

These TCRs are of unknown antigen specificity. The sequencing input was naive CXCR3+ CD8+ T cells from blood. The subset was: CD45RO-CCR7+CD27+CD95- naive CD8+ T cells expressing CXCR3 (TNR3+). These receptors were collected from a human donor in good health. Some clones in this sample may be carry-over from other donors' samples.

This chain connects TRBV7-2 to TRBJ2-5. This CDR3 has 15 amino acids. CDR1 and CDR2 (germline): SGHTA, FQGNSA. Here the CDR3 reads CASTEQERVQETQYF. Using reference TRBV7-2 and TRBJ2-5 for the parts outside the CDR3, the full variable domain is GAGVSQSPSNKVTEKGKDVELRCDPISGHTALYWYRQSLGQGLEFLIYFQGNSAPDKSGLPSDRFSAERTGGSVSTLTIQRTQQEDSAVYLCASTEQERVQETQYFGPGTRLLVL.

The gene calls are TRBV6-2 or TRBV6-3 and TRBJ2-3; TCRdb picks TRBD1, but there is no DNA to check that call. CDR3 size: 16 residues. Germline CDR1 and CDR2: MNHEY and SVGEGT. The CDR3 loop is CASSGPRQGFTDTQYF.

The chain recombines TRBV14 with TRBJ1-6. Germline lookup yields CDR1 SGHDN and CDR2 FVKESK. The CDR3 has 14 residues. CDR3: CASSQIVAGSPLHF.

The chain is built from TRBV9 and TRBJ2-7; TCRdb names TRBD1, which stays unverified in the absence of DNA. The CDR3 extends over 15 amino acids. Per germline, CDR1 SGDLS and CDR2 YYNGEE. CDR3: CASSVEGTGVDEQYF.

The gene calls are TRBV7-6 and TRBJ2-1; TCRdb names TRBD1, which stays unverified in the absence of DNA. This CDR3 has 15 amino acids. Germline V gene data show CDR1 as SGHVS and CDR2 as FNYEAQ. The CDR3 reads CASSLGGGGYNEQFF.

The chain combines TRBV29-1 with TRBJ2-5; TCRdb's D gene call, TRBD1, goes unchecked for lack of DNA. The germline CDR1 and CDR2 sequences are SQVTM and ANQGSEA. The CDR3 extends over 13 amino acids. The CDR3 sequence: CSVTVGYQETQYF.

The V gene is TRBV28, the J gene TRBJ2-7; no DNA is available, so the TRBD1 call from TCRdb remains unchecked. There are 16 residues in the CDR3. Germline loops: CDR1 MDHEN, CDR2 SYDVKM. CDR3 residues: CASNLGQVGNPYEQYF.

V usage is TRBV28 and J usage is TRBJ2-7. The CDR3 loop spans 14 amino acids. Germline values: CDR1 MDHEN, CDR2 SYDVKM. CDR3 in amino acids: CASSLVVDRDEQYF. The full variable domain, its missing parts supplied by reference TRBV28 and TRBJ2-7, is DVKVTQSSRYLVKRTGEKVFLECVQDMDHENMFWYRQDPGLGLRLIYFSYDVKMKEKGDIPEGYSVSREKKERFSLILESASTNQTSMYLCASSLVVDRDEQYFGPGTRLTVT.

The chain joins TRBV19 to TRBJ2-5; TCRdb's D call, TRBD2, is unchecked because there is no DNA. CDR1 LNHDA and CDR2 SQIVND come from the germline V gene (reference sequence). This CDR3 contains 12 residues. CDR3 sequence reads: CASSEGGETQYF.

The chain carries TRBV27 and TRBJ2-1; the TCRdb D gene call, TRBD2, has no DNA to confirm it. The germline gives CDR1 MNHEY, CDR2 SMNVEV (reference sequence). The CDR3 has 13 residues. This CDR3 reads CASGTLSGNEQFF.